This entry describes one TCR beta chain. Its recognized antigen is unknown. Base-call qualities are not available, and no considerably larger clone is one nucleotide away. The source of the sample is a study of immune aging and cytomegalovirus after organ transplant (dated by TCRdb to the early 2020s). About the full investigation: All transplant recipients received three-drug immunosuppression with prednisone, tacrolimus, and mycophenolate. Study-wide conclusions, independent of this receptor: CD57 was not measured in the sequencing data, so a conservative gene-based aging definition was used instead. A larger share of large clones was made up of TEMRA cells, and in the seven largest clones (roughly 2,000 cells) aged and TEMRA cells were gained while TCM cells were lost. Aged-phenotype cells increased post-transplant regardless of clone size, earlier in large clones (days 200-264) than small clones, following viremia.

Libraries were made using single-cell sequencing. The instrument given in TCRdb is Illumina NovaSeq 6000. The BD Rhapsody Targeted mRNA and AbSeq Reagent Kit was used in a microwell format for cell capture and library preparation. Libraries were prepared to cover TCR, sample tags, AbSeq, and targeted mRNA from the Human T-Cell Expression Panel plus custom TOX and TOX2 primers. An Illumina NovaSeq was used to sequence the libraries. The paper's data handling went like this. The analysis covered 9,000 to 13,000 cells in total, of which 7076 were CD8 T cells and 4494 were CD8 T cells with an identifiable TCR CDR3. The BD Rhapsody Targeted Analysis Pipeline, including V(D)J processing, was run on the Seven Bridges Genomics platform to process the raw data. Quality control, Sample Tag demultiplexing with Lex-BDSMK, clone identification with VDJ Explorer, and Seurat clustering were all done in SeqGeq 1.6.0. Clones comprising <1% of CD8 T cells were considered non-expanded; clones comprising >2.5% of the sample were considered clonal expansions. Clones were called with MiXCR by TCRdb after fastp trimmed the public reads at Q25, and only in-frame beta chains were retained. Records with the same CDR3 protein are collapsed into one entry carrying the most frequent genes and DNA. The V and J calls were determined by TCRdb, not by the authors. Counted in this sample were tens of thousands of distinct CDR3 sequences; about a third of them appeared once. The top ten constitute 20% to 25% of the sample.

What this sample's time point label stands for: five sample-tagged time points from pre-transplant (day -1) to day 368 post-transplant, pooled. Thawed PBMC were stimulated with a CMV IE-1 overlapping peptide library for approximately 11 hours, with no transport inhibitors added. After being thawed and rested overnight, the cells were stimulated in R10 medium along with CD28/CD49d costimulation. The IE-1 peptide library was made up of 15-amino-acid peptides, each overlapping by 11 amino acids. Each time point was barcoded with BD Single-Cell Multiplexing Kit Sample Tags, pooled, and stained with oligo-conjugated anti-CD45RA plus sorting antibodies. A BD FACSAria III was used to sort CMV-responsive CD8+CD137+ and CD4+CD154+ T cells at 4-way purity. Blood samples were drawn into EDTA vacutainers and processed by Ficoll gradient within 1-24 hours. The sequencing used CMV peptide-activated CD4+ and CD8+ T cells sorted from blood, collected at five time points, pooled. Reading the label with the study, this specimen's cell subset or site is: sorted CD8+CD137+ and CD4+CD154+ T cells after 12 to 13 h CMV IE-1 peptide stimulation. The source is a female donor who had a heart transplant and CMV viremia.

The CDR3 protein: CSAATRRTNQPQHF. The DNA sequence follows: TGCAGTGCAGCCACTCGACGAACCAATCAGCCCCAGCATTTT. The chain joins TRBV20-1 to TRBJ1-5; the D gene remains uncertain. Inclusive of the bounding cysteine and phenylalanine, the CDR3 is 14 residues long. CDR3 DNA is the only sequence kept; it has 42 bases, read in frame from the first base. Deletion took 6 bases off V and 3 bases off J, with a span of 15 bases between the germline ends. For CDR1 and CDR2, the germline V gene (reference sequence) lists DFQATT and SNEGSKA.